This T cell receptor (beta chain) is drawn from a study of T cell repertoires in cytomegalovirus infection. Study overall: From public TCR beta signatures came an indication of both CMV infection and matching HLA type.

General study results and limits: Of the TCR beta families, the public ones yielded a cumulative frequency that identified carriers of CMV plus the relevant HLA. CMV-specific TCR beta clonotypes restricted by HLA-C dominated the ex vivo response.

TCRdb used MiXCR to reprocess the reads, holding one entry per CDR3 protein. The repertoire has 200,000 or so distinct CDR3 sequences, approximately 19% of them found once; the top ten carry around 3.2%. Comments on this clonotype: Its antigen is still unknown.

V was clipped by 5 bases and J by 3 bases; unmatched bases: 17. CDR3 length: 19 residues. Germline values: CDR1 SGHAT, CDR2 FQNNGV. This receptor was identified in a human donor in good health (CMV status not recorded). Some clones in this sample may be carry-over from other donors' samples. The J gene is TRBJ2-1, the V gene TRBV11-2; 9 bases line up with TRBD1. The specimen was PBMCs. DNA for the CDR3: TGTGCCAGCAGCCCCTTTAGTGGCTTCGGGACAGGGAACTACAATGAGCAGTTCTTC. Encoded protein: CASSPFSGFGTGNYNEQFF.